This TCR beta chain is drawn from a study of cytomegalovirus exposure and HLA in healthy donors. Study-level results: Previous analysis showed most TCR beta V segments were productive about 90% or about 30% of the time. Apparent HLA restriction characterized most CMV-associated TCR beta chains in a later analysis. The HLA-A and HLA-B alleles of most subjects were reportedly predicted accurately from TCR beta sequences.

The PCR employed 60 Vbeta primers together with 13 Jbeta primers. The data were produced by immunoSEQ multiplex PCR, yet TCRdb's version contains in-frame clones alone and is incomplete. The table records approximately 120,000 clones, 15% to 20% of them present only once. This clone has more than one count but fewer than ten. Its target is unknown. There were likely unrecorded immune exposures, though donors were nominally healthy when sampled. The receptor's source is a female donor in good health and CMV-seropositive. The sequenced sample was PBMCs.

In DNA form, the CDR3 reads TGTGCCAGCAGCCCGGAACCTCAGGGGACGTACGAGCAGTACTTC. The encoded protein is CASSPEPQGTYEQYF. The rearrangement joins TRBV5-4 to TRBJ2-7; perhaps TRBD1 as D (6 bases). Germline CDR1 SGHNT, CDR2 YYREEE (reference sequence). V was clipped by 4 bases and J by 4 bases, with 18 bases between them. This CDR3 has 15 amino acids.